The entry below gives a single T cell receptor (beta chain) sequence along with its context. No antigen is known for it. The time point denotes: blood 4 weeks post-SBRT, at nephrectomy. Treatment described: 15 Gy SBRT to primary tumor, nephrectomy 4 weeks later. Radiation-treated patients gave blood at baseline, week 2 and week 4. Clear cell pathology was present in this patient's renal cell carcinoma. The method was immunoSEQ multiplex PCR; TCRdb's version includes in-frame clones alone and lacks a portion of them. Of 60,000 or so clones listed, over 65% were seen once; the top ten hold approximately 6.8%. This specimen comes from a study of radiation and T cells in renal cell carcinoma. Study-level points and caveats: Pretreatment tumor biopsies were lacking, so baseline clonotypes are unknown.

CDR1 MGHRA and CDR2 YSYEKL come from the germline V gene. The CDR3 runs to 14 residues. With V trimmed by 0 bases and J by 5 bases, 3 bases remained unmatched. The TCR originated in a man aged 55 to 70 with renal cell carcinoma. The specimen was blood, collected from a patient whose treatment included radiotherapy and nephrectomy. V gene TRBV4-1 combines with J gene TRBJ2-5; 7 positions match TRBD2. In DNA form, the CDR3 reads TGCGCCAGCAGCCAAGAAGGGGAGGGGGAGACCCAGTACTTC. Translating gives CASSQEGEGETQYF.